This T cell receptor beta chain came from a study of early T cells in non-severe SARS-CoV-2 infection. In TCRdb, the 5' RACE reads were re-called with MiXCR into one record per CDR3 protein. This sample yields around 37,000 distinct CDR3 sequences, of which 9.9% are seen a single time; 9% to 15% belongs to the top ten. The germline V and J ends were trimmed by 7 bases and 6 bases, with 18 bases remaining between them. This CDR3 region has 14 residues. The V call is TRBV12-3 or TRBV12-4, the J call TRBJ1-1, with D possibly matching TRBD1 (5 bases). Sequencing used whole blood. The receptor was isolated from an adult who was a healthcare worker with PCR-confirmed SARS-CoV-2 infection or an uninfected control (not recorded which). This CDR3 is CASTTAQPGAEAFF. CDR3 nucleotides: TGTGCCAGCACCACTGCCCAACCGGGGGCTGAAGCTTTCTTT.